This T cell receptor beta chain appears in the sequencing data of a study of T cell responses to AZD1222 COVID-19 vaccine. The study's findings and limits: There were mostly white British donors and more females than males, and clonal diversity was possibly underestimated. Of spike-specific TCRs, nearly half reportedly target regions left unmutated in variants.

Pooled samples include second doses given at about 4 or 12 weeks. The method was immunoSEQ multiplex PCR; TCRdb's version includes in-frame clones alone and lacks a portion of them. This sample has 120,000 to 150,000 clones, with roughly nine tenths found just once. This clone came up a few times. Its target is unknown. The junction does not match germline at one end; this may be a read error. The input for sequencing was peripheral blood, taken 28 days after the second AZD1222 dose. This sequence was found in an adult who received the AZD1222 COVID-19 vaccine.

CDR3 DNA sequence: TGTGCCAGCAGCATAGACAGATGGTCCTACAATGAGCAGTTCTTC. Amino acids: CASSIDRWSYNEQFF. V and J are TRBV11-2 and TRBJ2-1; TRBD1 is a possible D gene (5 bases). Germline V gives CDR1 SGHAT, CDR2 FQNNGV. There are 15 residues in the CDR3.